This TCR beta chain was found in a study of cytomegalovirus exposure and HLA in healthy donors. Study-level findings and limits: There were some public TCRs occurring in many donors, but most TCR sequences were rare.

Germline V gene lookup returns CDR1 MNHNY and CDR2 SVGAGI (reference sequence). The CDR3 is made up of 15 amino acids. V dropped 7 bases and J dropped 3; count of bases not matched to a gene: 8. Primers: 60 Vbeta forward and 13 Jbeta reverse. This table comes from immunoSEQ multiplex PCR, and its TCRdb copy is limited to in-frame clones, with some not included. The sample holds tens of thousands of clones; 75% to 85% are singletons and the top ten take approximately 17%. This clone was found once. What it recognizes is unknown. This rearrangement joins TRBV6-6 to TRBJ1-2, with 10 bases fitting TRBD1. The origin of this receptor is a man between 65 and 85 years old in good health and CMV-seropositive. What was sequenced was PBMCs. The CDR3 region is CASILSGTGDYGYTF. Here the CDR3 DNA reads TGTGCCAGCATTCTATCCGGGACAGGGGACTATGGCTACACCTTC.